These T cell receptor beta chains were read from a single sample in a study of blood T cells in healthy people across ages. TCRdb used MiXCR to reprocess the 5' RACE reads, holding one entry per CDR3 protein. This sample has 730,000 or so distinct CDR3 sequences, with roughly 43% found just once. Sequenced sample: blood. The receptors shown here come from an elderly man in good health. Both conserved end residues are part of each CDR3. The D gene is left open where the match is weak. Clone sizes are given selectively: once, few, many, or a class where the clone is expanded.

J	size	D	V	DNA	CDR3
TRBJ2-5	few	TRBD2	TRBV20-1	TGCAGTGCTCTTGGCGGGGGCCAAGAGACCCAGTACTTC	CSALGGGQETQYF
TRBJ2-7	.	.	TRBV10-3	TGTGCCATCAGTGAGAGGGCCGAGCAGTACTTC	CAISERAEQYF
TRBJ2-5	.	.	TRBV20-1	TGCAGCGCTAGAGATCCTCGCAGGGCCCACCAAGAGACCCAGTACTTC	CSARDPRRAHQETQYF
TRBJ1-3	.	.	TRBV4-2	TGTGCCAGCAGCCAAGCAGACGGGGGAAACACCATATATTTT	CASSQADGGNTIYF
TRBJ1-1	.	TRBD1	TRBV6-2/TRBV6-3	TGTGCCAGCAGTTTCCAACAGGGGCCCAGTGAAGCTTTCTTT	CASSFQQGPSEAFF
TRBJ2-7	.	.	TRBV4-3	TGCGCCAGCAGCCAACAGCCCGGAGGCTCCTACGAGCAGTACTTC	CASSQQPGGSYEQYF
TRBJ1-4	.	.	TRBV27	TGTGCCAGCAGTTATCAAGGGTCGGCAACTAATGAAAAACTGTTTTTT	CASSYQGSATNEKLFF
TRBJ2-7	.	.	TRBV4-1	TGCGCCAGCAGCCAAAAAACCGGGGAATCCTACGAGCAGTACTTC	CASSQKTGESYEQYF
TRBJ2-3	few	TRBD2	TRBV5-1	TGCGCCAGCAGCTTGGTAACTAGCGGGCTAAGCACAGATACGCAGTATTTT	CASSLVTSGLSTDTQYF
TRBJ2-7	.	.	TRBV20-1	TGCAGTGTTAGGGGGGGACTTGTATCTTACGAGCAGTACTTC	CSVRGGLVSYEQYF
TRBJ2-3	.	.	TRBV12-3/TRBV12-4	TGTGCCAGCAGTGTATTGGGATCCGATACGCAGTATTTT	CASSVLGSDTQYF
TRBJ2-6	few	.	TRBV28	TGTGCCAGCAGTTTAATACACCCTGGGGCCAACGTCCTGACTTTC	CASSLIHPGANVLTF
TRBJ1-4	.	.	TRBV5-1	TGCGCCAGCAGCTTCGGTGCCCATGAAAAACTGTTTTTT	CASSFGAHEKLFF
TRBJ2-6	.	.	TRBV6-5	TGTGCCAGCAGTTACTTTACGTCTGGGGCCAACGTCCCGACTTTC	CASSYFTSGANVPTF
TRBJ2-7	many	.	TRBV10-3	TGTGCCATCAGGTCTCCCCTGGGAAACGAGCAGTACTTC	CAIRSPLGNEQYF
TRBJ2-7	few	.	TRBV15	TGTGCCACCAGCAGGGACATCTACGAGCAGTACTTC	CATSRDIYEQYF
TRBJ2-7	few	.	TRBV10-3	TGTGCCATCAGTGGCCGGGACAACTACGAGCAGTACTTC	CAISGRDNYEQYF
TRBJ2-5	.	.	TRBV27	TGTGCCAGCAGCCAACCCCCTGTAGAGACCCAGTACTTC	CASSQPPVETQYF
TRBJ2-6	.	.	TRBV9	TGTGCCAGCAGTAAAACCGGACAGCCAGCGTCCGGGGCCAACGTCCTGACTTTC	CASSKTGQPASGANVLTF
TRBJ2-2	once	.	TRBV6-2/TRBV6-3	TGTGCCAGCAGCCTAGCAGGCCCGACGGAGCTGTTTTTT	CASSLAGPTELFF
TRBJ2-3	few	.	TRBV20-1	TGCAGTGCGAGAAGGAGCACAGATACGCAGTATTTT	CSARRSTDTQYF
TRBJ2-1	once	TRBD2	TRBV2	TGTGCCGGAGCAGATGGGACTAGCTCCTACAATGAGCAGTTCTTC	CAGADGTSSYNEQFF
TRBJ2-7	.	.	TRBV30	TGTGCCTGGAGAAACAGGCTCTACGAGCAGTACTTC	CAWRNRLYEQYF
TRBJ1-4	few	.	TRBV6-6	TGTGCCAGCAGGAGGCAGTCTAATGAAAAACTGTTTTTT	CASRRQSNEKLFF
TRBJ2-2	.	.	TRBV7-2	TGTGCCAGCAGCTTAGGCCCGAGCAGAGCGAACACCGGGGAGCTGTTTTTT	CASSLGPSRANTGELFF
TRBJ2-5	.	TRBD2	TRBV20-1	TGCAGTGCTAGAGTAGTAGCGGGAGCCGGGGAGACCCAGTACTTC	CSARVVAGAGETQYF
TRBJ2-7	.	.	TRBV12-3/TRBV12-4	TGTGCCAGCAGTTTAGTTGTTCGGGGCGGGGACGAGCAGTACTTC	CASSLVVRGGDEQYF
TRBJ2-6	few	TRBD1	TRBV10-3	TGTGCCATCAGTGAACCGGGACAGAGCTTTGCTGGGGCCAACGTCCTGACTTTC	CAISEPGQSFAGANVLTF
TRBJ2-1	.	TRBD2	TRBV12-3/TRBV12-4	TGTGCCAGCAGTCCCTGGACTAGCGGGGGGGGATACAATGAGCAGTTCTTC	CASSPWTSGGGYNEQFF
TRBJ1-5	few	.	TRBV7-2	TGTGCCAGCAGCTTAGCTCGTAATCAGCCCCAGCATTTT	CASSLARNQPQHF
TRBJ1-5	.	.	TRBV12-3/TRBV12-4	TGTGCCAGCAGTTGGGTGATTCTTAGCAATCAGCCCCAGCATTTT	CASSWVILSNQPQHF
TRBJ2-1	many	TRBD2	TRBV15	TGTGCCACCAGCAGCCCCAATGAGCTAGCGGGAGGTAATGAGCAGTTCTTC	CATSSPNELAGGNEQFF
TRBJ2-1	.	.	TRBV19	TGTGCCAGTATCCGTATGCCTGGAAATGAGCAGTTCTTC	CASIRMPGNEQFF
TRBJ1-1	.	.	TRBV30	TGTGCCTGGACCTGGGAGAACACTGAAGCTTTCTTT	CAWTWENTEAFF
TRBJ2-7	.	TRBD1	TRBV6-2/TRBV6-3	TGTGCCAGCAATCGGCCGGGACAGGTGAACTACGAGCAGTACTTC	CASNRPGQVNYEQYF
TRBJ2-2	.	TRBD2	TRBV27	TGTGCCAGCAGTTTACTAGCGGGGGGGCCTGGCGGGGAGCTGTTTTTT	CASSLLAGGPGGELFF
TRBJ2-1	.	.	TRBV6-2/TRBV6-3	TGTGCCAGCAGTTTCTCCAATACAGGGTTGGGCATGAATGAGCAGTTCTTC	CASSFSNTGLGMNEQFF
TRBJ2-1	.	.	TRBV20-1	TGCAGTGCTAGAGATGCGGGTACCTCCTACGAGCAGTTCTTC	CSARDAGTSYEQFF
TRBJ1-2	.	.	TRBV20-1	TGCAGTGCTAGATTCGGGGATGGTGGCTACACCTTC	CSARFGDGGYTF
TRBJ2-1	.	.	TRBV6-2/TRBV6-3	TGTGCCAGCCGTACACAGGGTGAGGAGACCCAGTTCTTC	CASRTQGEETQFF
TRBJ2-3	.	.	TRBV11-2	TGTGCCAGCAGCTCCGGGCAGGGTGATACAGATACGCAGTATTTT	CASSSGQGDTDTQYF
TRBJ1-5	.	.	TRBV20-1	TGCAGTGCTTCCCCTCCTTTGGGCAATCAGCCCCAGCATTTT	CSASPPLGNQPQHF
TRBJ2-5	few	TRBD2	TRBV20-1	TGCAGTGCTAGAGAGACTAGCGGGAGGTGGGAGACCCAGTACTTC	CSARETSGRWETQYF
TRBJ2-7	.	TRBD1	TRBV6-2/TRBV6-3	TGTGCCAGCAGTGAGACAGGGGGCACCTACGAGCAGTACTTC	CASSETGGTYEQYF
TRBJ2-3	.	TRBD2	TRBV6-5	TGTGCCAGCTCTGCCGGGAGGGGGATAACGCAGTATTTT	CASSAGRGITQYF
TRBJ1-2	.	.	TRBV20-1	TGCAGTGCTAGAGATAGGACGGCCGGCTATGGCTACACCTTC	CSARDRTAGYGYTF
TRBJ1-1	.	TRBD1	TRBV4-3	TGCGCCAGCAGCCAAGATTGGGGGACAGGGTACTTGAACACTGAAGCTTTCTTT	CASSQDWGTGYLNTEAFF
TRBJ2-6	few	.	TRBV20-1	TGCAGTGCCATCCAAACTGGGGCCAACGTCCTGACTTTC	CSAIQTGANVLTF
TRBJ2-1	few	.	TRBV7-2	TGTGCCAGCACCATCCCCCCAATAGACAGCAATGAGCAGTTCTTC	CASTIPPIDSNEQFF
TRBJ2-1	.	TRBD2	TRBV20-1	TGCAGTGCTAGAGAACCGGGACTAAGTTACGTGCATGAGCAGTTCTTC	CSAREPGLSYVHEQFF
TRBJ2-1	.	.	TRBV2	TGTGCCAGCAGCCCCGGGTTTTTGGCCTACAATGAGCAGTTCTTC	CASSPGFLAYNEQFF
TRBJ2-1	few	.	TRBV29-1	TGCAGCGTTCGGTCTACAGGGCAAAGAGGTATCAATGAGCAGTTCTTC	CSVRSTGQRGINEQFF
TRBJ2-1	.	TRBD1	TRBV2	TGTGCCAGCAGTGAAGGGAGGACAGGGGGCAATGAGCAGTTCTTC	CASSEGRTGGNEQFF
TRBJ1-1	few	.	TRBV7-6	TGTGCCAGCAGTAAAGGACAGAACACTGAAGCTTTCTTT	CASSKGQNTEAFF
TRBJ2-3	few	TRBD1	TRBV7-2	TGTGCCAGCAGCGTGACAGGGGTTGCAGATACGCAGTATTTT	CASSVTGVADTQYF